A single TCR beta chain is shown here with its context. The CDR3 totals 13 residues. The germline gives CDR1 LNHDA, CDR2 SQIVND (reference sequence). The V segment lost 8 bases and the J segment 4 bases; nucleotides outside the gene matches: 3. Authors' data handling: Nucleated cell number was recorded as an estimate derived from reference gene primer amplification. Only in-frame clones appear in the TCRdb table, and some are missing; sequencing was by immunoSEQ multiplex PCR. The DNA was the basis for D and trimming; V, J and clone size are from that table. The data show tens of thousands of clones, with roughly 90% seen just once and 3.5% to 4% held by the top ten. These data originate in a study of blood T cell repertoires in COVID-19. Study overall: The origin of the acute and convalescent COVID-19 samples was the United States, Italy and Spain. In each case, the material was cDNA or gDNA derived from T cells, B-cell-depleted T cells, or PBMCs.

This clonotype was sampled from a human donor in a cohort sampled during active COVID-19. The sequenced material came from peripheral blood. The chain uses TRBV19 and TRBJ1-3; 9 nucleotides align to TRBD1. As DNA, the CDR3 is TGTGCCAGTGGACAGGGGCCAGGAAACACCATATATTTT. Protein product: CASGQGPGNTIYF.